The 29 T cell receptor beta chains in this list originate from one sample, sequenced in a study of T-cell memory formation after mild COVID-19. From the 5' RACE reads, TCRdb called clonotypes with MiXCR, one entry per CDR3 protein. In the table there are approximately 490,000 distinct CDR3 sequences, roughly 22% of which are singletons. Sample: PBMCs or a T cell subset sorted from them (not recorded which). Every receptor here comes from an adult woman who had mild COVID-19 (a few samples of this study predate the infection). Cell type and time point are not known.

This clonotype was recorded a few times. The rearrangement joins TRBV10-3 to TRBJ2-7; D is unclear. The CDR3 is 12 amino acids. Trimming removed 6 bases from V and 1 base from J, with 7 bases in between. Germline CDR1 reads ENHRY; CDR2 reads SYGVKD. The CDR3 here is CAISQVSYEQYF. CDR3 in DNA: TGTGCCATCAGCCAGGTATCCTACGAGCAGTACTTC.

A few counts support this clonotype. The chain combines TRBV19 with TRBJ2-1, with TRBD1 identical over 9 bases. Germline trimming cut 6 bases from V and 9 bases from J; bases unmatched to any gene: 15. CDR3 length: 16 residues. Per germline, CDR1 LNHDA and CDR2 SQIVND (reference sequence). The CDR3 DNA sequence: TGTGCCAGTAGCTCCAGTGGCGGGACAGGGTTCTCTGAGCAGTTCTTC. It translates to CASSSSGGTGFSEQFF.

This clonotype has more than one count but fewer than ten. The gene calls are TRBV7-6 and TRBJ1-1; D is undetermined. Trimming shortened V by 2 bases and J by 4 bases, and 11 bases separated the two germline ends. The CDR3 runs to 14 residues. Per the germline V gene, CDR1 is SGHVS and CDR2 is FNYEAQ. CDR3 protein: CASSLWQEGTEAFF. In DNA form, the CDR3 reads TGTGCCAGCAGCTTATGGCAGGAGGGCACTGAAGCTTTCTTT.

This clonotype was detected ten times or more. The chain uses TRBV12-3 or TRBV12-4 and TRBJ2-2; no clear D gene. V lost 2 bases and J lost 1, with 8 bases in between. The CDR3 consists of 15 residues. The CDR3 sequence: CASSLRAGNTGELFF. DNA of the CDR3: TGTGCCAGCAGTTTACGGGCAGGGAACACCGGGGAGCTGTTTTTT.

The chain has TRBV7-2 and TRBJ2-6, with a tentative D call TRBD2 (7 bases). V lost 0 bases and J lost 3, with 9 bases in between. Germline CDR1 and CDR2: SGHTA and FQGNSA. This CDR3 contains 16 residues. CDR3 DNA: TGTGCCAGCAGCTTAGCCGGGGGGCGTGGGGCCAACGTCCTGACTTTC. Translation gives CASSLAGGRGANVLTF.

The genes are TRBV15 and TRBJ2-5, with 11 bases matching TRBD1. Per the germline V gene, CDR1 is LNHNV and CDR2 is YYDKDF (reference sequence). The J segment lost 4 bases and the V segment lost 3 bases, leaving 4 bases of the junction unmatched. There are 15 residues in the CDR3. The CDR3 spells CATSRDRGLGETQYF. CDR3 nucleotide sequence: TGTGCCACCAGCAGGGACAGGGGGCTGGGAGAGACCCAGTACTTC.

Only a few counts were recorded for this clonotype. This rearrangement joins TRBV3-1 to TRBJ2-3; D not certain. Germline V gives CDR1 LGHDT, CDR2 YNNKEL (reference sequence). Trimming cost V 0 bases and J 8 bases, with 9 bases left between them. The CDR3 consists of 13 residues. In DNA form, the CDR3 reads TGTGCCAGCAGCCAAGATCGTGGTAGTACGCAGTATTTT. It translates to CASSQDRGSTQYF.

This clonotype occurred a few times. The chain joins TRBV4-3 to TRBJ1-3, with no clear D. V gave up 0 bases and J gave up 3 bases, with 6 bases separating them. CDR1 and CDR2 from the germline V gene are LGHNA and YSLEER. The CDR3 is 14 residues long. CDR3 in amino acids: CASSQDVVGNTIYF. The CDR3 bases are TGCGCCAGCAGCCAAGATGTAGTTGGAAACACCATATATTTT.

The CDR3 nucleotides are TGTGCCACCAGCGCCCGGGACAGTAATGAAAAACTGTTTTTT. Translated: CATSARDSNEKLFF. The rearrangement links TRBV15 to TRBJ1-4; 7 positions agree with TRBD1. Germline lookup yields CDR1 LNHNV and CDR2 YYDKDF (reference sequence). The trim removed 5 bases at V and 4 bases at J, leaving 4 bases unmatched. This CDR3 is 14 amino acids long.

There are a few counts of this clonotype. This chain joins TRBV12-3 or TRBV12-4 and TRBJ1-5; 8 bases align to TRBD1. V trimming: 5 bases; J trimming: 0 bases; junction bases outside the gene matches: 3. This CDR3 spans 15 amino acids. Written as DNA, the CDR3 is TGTGCCAGCAGTGCGACAGGGGTTAGCAATCAGCCCCAGCATTTT. Translation gives CASSATGVSNQPQHF.

CDR3 bases: TGTGCCAGCAGCCGGGAGGGTGTCACAGATACGCAGTATTTT. This codes for CASSREGVTDTQYF. The rearrangement uses TRBV25-1 and TRBJ2-3; 8 nucleotides agree with TRBD2. This CDR3 is built from 14 residues. V lost 6 bases to trimming and J lost 2 bases; unmatched junction nucleotides: 4. In germline, CDR1 is MGHDK, CDR2 SYGVNS.

The rearrangement uses TRBV9 and TRBJ2-2; D might be TRBD2 (6 bases). CDR3 length equals 16 residues. CDR1 and CDR2 from the germline V gene are SGDLS and YYNGEE. V shed 0 bases and J shed 4 bases, with 13 bases lying between them. The CDR3 loop reads CASSVVPAGGTGELFF. For the CDR3, the DNA is TGTGCCAGCAGCGTAGTGCCAGCGGGTGGCACCGGGGAGCTGTTTTTT.

The V gene is TRBV10-3, the J gene TRBJ1-5; 7 bases are a match to TRBD1. CDR3 length: 15 residues. J gave up 4 bases and V 6 bases, and 9 bases lay outside the gene matches. Germline lookup yields CDR1 ENHRY and CDR2 SYGVKD. CDR3 in amino acids: CAISDRDSENQPQHF. CDR3 nucleotide sequence: TGTGCCATCAGCGACCGGGACAGTGAAAATCAGCCCCAGCATTTT.

This clonotype was found a few times. This sequence joins TRBV12-5 and TRBJ2-1; 9 bases fit TRBD2. Germline V lookup: CDR1 LGHNT, CDR2 FRNRAP. Trimming cost V 0 bases and J 7 bases; bases outside gene matches: 7. The CDR3 totals 16 residues. The CDR3 loop reads CASGLVLAGRKNEQFF. DNA of the CDR3: TGTGCTAGTGGTTTGGTACTAGCGGGTAGAAAAAATGAGCAGTTCTTC.

The chain joins TRBV5-1 to TRBJ2-3; 10 nucleotides match TRBD2. This CDR3 is built from 16 residues. Germline-derived CDR1 and CDR2 are SGHRS and YFSETQ. V lost 3 bases and J lost 3; bases outside the gene matches: 7. Here the CDR3 DNA reads TGCGCCAGCAGCTGGACTTTAGCGGGGGGAACAGATACGCAGTATTTT. Translating it yields CASSWTLAGGTDTQYF.

Only a few counts were recorded for this clonotype. V and J are TRBV5-6 and TRBJ2-7, with D possibly called TRBD1 or TRBD2 (5 bases each). Germline lookup yields CDR1 SGHDT and CDR2 YYEEEE. CDR3 length: 15 residues. Trimming removed 0 bases from V and 2 bases from J, with 12 bases in between. CDR3 sequence (DNA): TGTGCCAGCAGCTTGGATGGGGACGTAGCCTACGAGCAGTACTTC. This encodes CASSLDGDVAYEQYF. Supplemented by reference TRBV5-6 and TRBJ2-7, the full variable domain reads DAGVTQSPTHLIKTRGQQVTLRCSPKSGHDTVSWYQQALGQGPQFIFQYYEEEERQRGNFPDRFSGHQFPNYSSELNVNALLLGDSALYLCASSLDGDVAYEQYFGPGTRLTVT.

This chain links TRBV6-1 with TRBJ1-1; D is possibly TRBD1 (6 bases). Trimming shortened V by 10 bases and J by 0 bases, and 21 bases separated the two germline ends. This CDR3 region has 16 residues. Germline CDR1 reads MNHNS; CDR2 reads SASEGT. The CDR3 loop is CAIRRLGGGMNTEAFF. DNA for the CDR3: TGTGCCATCCGGCGACTGGGGGGCGGGATGAACACTGAAGCTTTCTTT.

The chain is built from TRBV7-3 and TRBJ2-7; 7 nucleotides line up with TRBD2. The CDR3 sequence is 13 residues long. The V and J ends lost 3 bases and 6 bases, in that order; junction bases with no gene match: 5. Germline CDR1 is SGHTA and CDR2 is FQGTGA. The CDR3 spells CASSFERDGEQYF. In nucleotides, the CDR3 is TGTGCCAGCAGCTTTGAGCGGGATGGCGAGCAGTACTTC.

This clonotype has more than one count but fewer than ten. The V call is TRBV5-5, the J call TRBJ1-5; D is possibly TRBD1 (6 bases). The CDR3 covers 14 residues. Trimming pared 1 base from V and 9 bases from J, leaving 14 bases between. Germline lookup yields CDR1 SGHKS and CDR2 YYEKEE (reference sequence). The CDR3 DNA follows: TGTGCCAGCAGCTTGTCAACAGGGACCTGGCCCCAGCATTTT. This translates into CASSLSTGTWPQHF.

This clonotype was counted only a few times. J is TRBJ1-2 and V is TRBV27; 10 bases are shared with TRBD1. The CDR3 has 18 amino acids. After removal of 0 bases from V and 1 base from J, the junction contained 8 bases not matched to a gene. Germline CDR1 reads MNHEY; CDR2 reads SMNVEV (reference sequence). CDR3 nucleotides: TGTGCCAGCAGTTTATCCTATCGCCGGGACAGGGGTAACTATGGCTACACCTTC. Its translation: CASSLSYRRDRGNYGYTF.

This clonotype was counted between two and nine times. V usage is TRBV12-3 or TRBV12-4 and J usage is TRBJ1-5; D remains unclear. This CDR3 contains 12 residues. V was clipped by 8 bases and J by 3 bases, with 8 bases between them. Here the CDR3 reads CASGPTNQPQHF. The DNA of the CDR3 is TGTGCCAGCGGACCGACCAATCAGCCCCAGCATTTT.

This clonotype was detected a few times. V usage is TRBV29-1 and J usage is TRBJ1-6; D is unresolved. This CDR3 is 13 amino acids long. Trimming took 4 bases from V and 6 from J, leaving 10 bases between them. CDR1 and CDR2 from the germline V gene are SQVTM and ANQGSEA. DNA of the CDR3: TGCAGCGTTGCGGTGGGTAGTAATTCACCCCTCCACTTT. The encoded protein is CSVAVGSNSPLHF. Variable domain in full (rest from reference TRBV29-1 and TRBJ1-6): SAVISQKPSRDICQRGTSLTIQCQVDSQVTMMFWYRQQPGQSLTLIATANQGSEATYESGFVIDKFPISRPNLTFSTLTVSNMSPEDSSIYLCSVAVGSNSPLHFGNGTRLTVT.

This chain joins TRBV7-2 and TRBJ1-2, with a tentative D call TRBD1 (5 bases). V lost 5 bases and J lost 4, with 20 bases in between. There are 16 residues in the CDR3. Germline assignment: CDR1 SGHTA and CDR2 FQGNSA. The CDR3: CASSLEGRVGSYGYTF. The CDR3 DNA reads TGTGCCAGCAGCCTCGAGGGCAGGGTGGGGAGCTATGGCTACACCTTC.

V and J are TRBV30 and TRBJ2-2, with TRBD2 matching 10 bases. This CDR3 region has 15 residues. The V and J ends lost 1 base and 3 bases, in that order; junction bases with no gene match: 2. Germline values: CDR1 GTSNPN, CDR2 SVGIG (reference sequence). CDR3 sequence: CAWSGTSGYTGELFF. The CDR3, as DNA: TGTGCCTGGAGTGGGACTAGCGGTTACACCGGGGAGCTGTTTTTT. Full variable domain (outside the CDR3, taken from reference TRBV30 and TRBJ2-2): SQTIHQWPATLVQPVGSPLSLECTVEGTSNPNLYWYRQAAGRGLQLLFYSVGIGQISSEVPQNLSASRPQDRQFILSSKKLLLSDSGFYLCAWSGTSGYTGELFFGEGSRLTVL.

This clonotype showed up many times. V gene TRBV5-1 combines with J gene TRBJ2-7; 10 bases fit TRBD2. Germline V gene sequence: CDR1 SGHRS, CDR2 YFSETQ. The CDR3 runs 16 residues. V lost 0 bases, J lost 3 bases, and 6 bases stayed unmatched. CDR3 residues: CASSLGGTSAHYEQYF. CDR3 coding DNA: TGCGCCAGCAGCTTGGGGGGGACTAGCGCCCACTACGAGCAGTACTTC.

The genes are TRBV18 and TRBJ2-5; D is undetermined. This CDR3 has 15 amino acids. Germline V CDR1 and CDR2: KGHSH, LQKENI. V shed 2 bases and J shed 3 bases, with 13 bases lying between them. CDR3 nucleotide sequence: TGTGCCAGCTCACCAGCCCAGATCGAAAAAGAGACCCAGTACTTC. It translates to CASSPAQIEKETQYF.

In its sample, this clonotype was seen many times. This rearrangement joins TRBV5-1 to TRBJ2-7; 10 positions match TRBD1. The CDR3 spans 16 residues. The germline gives CDR1 SGHRS, CDR2 YFSETQ. V dropped 1 base and J dropped 3; count of bases not matched to a gene: 7. CDR3 in DNA: TGCGCCAGCAGCTTGCATAAGGGACAGGGGAACTACGAGCAGTACTTC. Translating it yields CASSLHKGQGNYEQYF.

The chain links TRBV5-1 to TRBJ2-2; the D is unclear. This CDR3 region has 15 residues. The germline gives CDR1 SGHRS, CDR2 YFSETQ. V was shortened by 7 bases and J by 4 bases, with 17 bases between the two germline ends. The CDR3 reads CASREDGTSTGELFF. As DNA, the CDR3 is TGCGCCAGCCGAGAGGATGGCACCTCCACCGGGGAGCTGTTTTTT.

This rearrangement joins TRBV20-1 to TRBJ2-7; tentatively, D is TRBD1 (7 bases). The CDR3 extends over 13 amino acids. V was trimmed by 3 bases and J by 1 base, leaving 10 bases between them. Looked up from germline, CDR1 is DFQATT and CDR2 is SNEGSKA (reference sequence). The CDR3 region is CSARAGQSYEQYF. For the CDR3, the DNA is TGCAGTGCTAGGGCGGGACAGTCCTACGAGCAGTACTTC.